This T cell receptor (beta chain) comes out of a study of response to subunit inactivated influenza vaccine. Broader study findings: Authors suggested each seasonal flu vaccination may recruit only limited numbers of new T cells.

MiXCR, run by TCRdb on the RT-PCR reads, gives a single entry per CDR3 protein. Of more than 550,000 distinct CDR3 sequences in the sample, 10% to 15% are singletons; the top ten hold 10% to 13%. For this clonotype: Its target is not known.

Germline trimming cut 4 bases from V and 12 bases from J; bases unmatched to any gene: 11. CDR3 size: 15 residues. The germline gives CDR1 SGHAT, CDR2 FQDESV (reference sequence). This chain links TRBV11-1 with TRBJ1-4; 10 bases are shared with TRBD1. The origin of this receptor is a man aged 45-60 years who received an inactivated influenza vaccine. The sequenced sample was PBMCs from blood, obtained on the day of vaccination. CDR3 amino acids: CASSYRTGGPPELFF. CDR3 DNA: TGTGCCAGCAGCTACCGGACAGGGGGACCTCCGGAACTGTTTTTT.